The source of this T cell receptor beta chain is a study of T-cell reconstitution after alpha-beta-depleted transplantation in children. The CDR3 totals 19 residues. Deletions cut 3 bases from V and 0 bases from J, with 22 bases between. Germline loops: CDR1 SGHDT, CDR2 YYEEEE. Preparation of the TCRbeta library was carried out with unique molecular identifiers. One entry per CDR3 protein, called by TCRdb with MiXCR from the PCR reads. The top ten clones hold 2.6% of a sample with some 240,000 distinct CDR3 sequences, around 12% of them seen once. This clonotype has ten or more counts. The gene calls are TRBV5-6 and TRBJ1-3; D perhaps matches TRBD1 (6 bases). Sequences were derived from PBMCs from the stem cell graft donor, sampled from the stem cell graft. This sequence was found in a human donor who donated a stem cell graft to a child with acute lymphoblastic leukemia. The CDR3, as DNA: TGTGCCAGCAGCTCCAACTCAAGACAGGACCATTCCTCTGGAAACACCATATATTTT. Its translation is CASSSNSRQDHSSGNTIYF.